This TCR beta chain was found in a study of cytomegalovirus exposure and HLA in healthy donors. At the level of the study: Researchers previously reported finding 117 million unique TCR beta sequences from roughly 200 million T cells. The study's early data release held approximately 91 million unique TCRs from HLA-typed donors.

Regarding this clone: Antigen: not known.

This PCR relied on a set of 60 Vbeta primers and 13 Jbeta primers. Sequencing used immunoSEQ multiplex PCR; TCRdb keeps in-frame clones, though not all of them. The sample yields roughly 26,000 clones, just under 70% seen once. Findings of the study overall: An analysis that was carried out later associated fewer than 20,000 TCR beta sequences with HLA alleles at 0.05 false discovery rate.

Sequenced input: PBMCs. The receptor was derived from a woman aged 45-59 years in good health and CMV-seronegative.

CDR3 in amino acids: CASSRKQGPNTGELFF. CDR3 nucleotide sequence: TGTGCCAGCTCACGGAAACAGGGACCGAACACCGGGGAGCTGTTTTTT. V gene TRBV18 combines with J gene TRBJ2-2; possible D gene TRBD1, 6 bases. The CDR3 has 16 amino acids. Germline-derived CDR1 and CDR2 are KGHSH and LQKENI. Trimming cost V 4 bases and J 0 bases, with 12 bases left between them.